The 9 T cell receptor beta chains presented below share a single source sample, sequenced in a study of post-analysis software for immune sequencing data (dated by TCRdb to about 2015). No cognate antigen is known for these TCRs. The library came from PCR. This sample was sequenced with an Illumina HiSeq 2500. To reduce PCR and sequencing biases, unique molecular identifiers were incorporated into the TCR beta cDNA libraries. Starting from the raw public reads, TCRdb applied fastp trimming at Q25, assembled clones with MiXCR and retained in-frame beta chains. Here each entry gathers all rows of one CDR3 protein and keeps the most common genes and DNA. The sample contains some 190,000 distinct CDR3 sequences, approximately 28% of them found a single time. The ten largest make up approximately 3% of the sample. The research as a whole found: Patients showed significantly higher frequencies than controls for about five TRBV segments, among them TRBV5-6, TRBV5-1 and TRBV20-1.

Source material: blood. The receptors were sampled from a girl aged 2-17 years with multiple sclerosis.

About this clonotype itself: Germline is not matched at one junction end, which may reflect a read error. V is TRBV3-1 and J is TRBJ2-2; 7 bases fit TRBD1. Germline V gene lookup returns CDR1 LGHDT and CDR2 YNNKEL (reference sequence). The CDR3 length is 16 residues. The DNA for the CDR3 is TGTGCCAGCAGCCTTACGGGACAGATCATCACCGGGAAGCTGTTTTTT. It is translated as CASSLTGQIITGKLFF.

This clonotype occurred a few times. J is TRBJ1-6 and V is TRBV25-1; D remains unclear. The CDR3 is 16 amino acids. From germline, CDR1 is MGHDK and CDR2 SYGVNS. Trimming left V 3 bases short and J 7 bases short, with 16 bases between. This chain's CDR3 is CASSDFGQRRNSPLHF. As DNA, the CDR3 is TGTGCCAGCAGTGATTTTGGGCAACGGAGAAATTCACCCCTCCACTTT.

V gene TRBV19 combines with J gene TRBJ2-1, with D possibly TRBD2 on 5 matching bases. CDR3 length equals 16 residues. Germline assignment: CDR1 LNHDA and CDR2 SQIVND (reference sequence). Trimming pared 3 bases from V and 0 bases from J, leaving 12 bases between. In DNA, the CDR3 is TGTGCCAGTAGTATTAGTCGGACTGTCTCCTACAATGAGCAGTTCTTC. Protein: CASSISRTVSYNEQFF.

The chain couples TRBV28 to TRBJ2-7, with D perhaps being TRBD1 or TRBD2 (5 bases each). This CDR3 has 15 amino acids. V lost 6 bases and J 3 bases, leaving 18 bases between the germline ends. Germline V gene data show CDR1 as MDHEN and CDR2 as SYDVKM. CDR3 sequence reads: CASRSTARAIYEQYF. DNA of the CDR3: TGTGCCAGCAGGTCGACAGCGAGGGCGATCTACGAGCAGTACTTC.

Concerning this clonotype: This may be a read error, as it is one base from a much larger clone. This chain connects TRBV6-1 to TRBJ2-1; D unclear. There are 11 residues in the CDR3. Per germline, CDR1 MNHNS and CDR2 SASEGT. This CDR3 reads CVSSDDNEQFF. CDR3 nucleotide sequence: TGTGTCAGCAGTGATGACAATGAGCAGTTCTTC.

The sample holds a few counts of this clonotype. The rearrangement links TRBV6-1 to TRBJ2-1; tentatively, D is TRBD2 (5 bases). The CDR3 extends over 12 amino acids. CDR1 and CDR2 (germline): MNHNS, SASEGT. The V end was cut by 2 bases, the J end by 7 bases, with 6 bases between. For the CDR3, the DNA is TGTGCCAGCAGTGAAAAGCGGAATGAGCAGTTCTTC. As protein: CASSEKRNEQFF.

The CDR3 region has the DNA TGTGCCAGCAGCTTAGGCGGCAACGACCTAGCCAAAAACATTCAGTACTTC. It translates to CASSLGGNDLAKNIQYF. The chain has TRBV11-2 and TRBJ2-4, with no clear D. CDR3 length: 17 amino acids. V was cut by 1 base and J by 0 bases, with 13 bases left in between. The V gene's germline CDR1 is SGHAT and CDR2 FQNNGV.

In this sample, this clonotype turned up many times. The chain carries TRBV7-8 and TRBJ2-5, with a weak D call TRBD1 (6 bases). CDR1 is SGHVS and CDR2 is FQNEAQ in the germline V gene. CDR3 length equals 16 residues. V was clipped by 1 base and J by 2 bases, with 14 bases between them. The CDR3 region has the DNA TGTGCCAGCAGCTTAGTTGGCTGGGGGCAGCAAGAGACCCAGTACTTC. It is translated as CASSLVGWGQQETQYF.

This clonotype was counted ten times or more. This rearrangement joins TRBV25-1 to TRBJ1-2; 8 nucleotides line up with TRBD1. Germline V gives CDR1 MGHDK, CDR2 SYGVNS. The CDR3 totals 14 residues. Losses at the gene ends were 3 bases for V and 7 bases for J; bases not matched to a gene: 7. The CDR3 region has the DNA TGTGCCAGCAGTGATTTGGACAGGGCCCGTGGCTACACCTTC. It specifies CASSDLDRARGYTF.